What follows are 19 T cell receptor beta chains derived from one specimen sequenced in a study of blood T cell repertoires in COVID-19. TCRdb keeps only in-frame clones here, not all; method: immunoSEQ multiplex PCR. The sample consists of around 92,000 clones, about 86% of them appearing once. Sequencing used peripheral blood. These TCRs come from a woman aged 55-70 years in a cohort sampled during active or convalescent COVID-19.

This clone was picked up a small number of times. The CDR3 sequence is CASSSGQGMNTEAFF. In DNA, the CDR3 is TGCGCCAGCAGCTCTGGACAGGGGATGAACACTGAAGCTTTCTTT. This chain links TRBV5-1 with TRBJ1-1; 9 nucleotides match TRBD1. After removal of 3 bases from V and 0 bases from J, the junction contained 3 bases not matched to a gene. CDR1 and CDR2 (germline): SGHRS, YFSETQ. This CDR3 has 15 residues.

In its sample, this clone was seen once. The chain carries TRBV24-1 and TRBJ1-5; D unclear. Trimming removed 5 bases from V and 1 base from J, with 5 bases in between. The CDR3 runs 13 residues. CDR1 and CDR2 (germline): KGHDR, SFDVKD. In DNA, the CDR3 is TGTGCCACCAGTGGGGCGAGCAATCAGCCCCAGCATTTT. It translates to CATSGASNQPQHF.

The gene calls are TRBV11-2 and TRBJ2-7, with 7 bases aligning to TRBD1. CDR1 and CDR2 (germline): SGHAT, FQNNGV. V gave up 1 base and J gave up 3 bases; unmatched junction bases: 9. CDR3 size: 16 residues. This CDR3 is CASSLGGRDRFYEQYF. The CDR3, as DNA: TGTGCCAGCAGCTTAGGGGGTCGGGACAGATTCTACGAGCAGTACTTC.

This chain uses TRBV7-3 with TRBJ2-3; D possibly corresponds to TRBD2 (5 bases). Germline loops: CDR1 SGHTA, CDR2 FQGTGA. Between the trimmed V and J ends, which lost 5 bases and 2 bases, there was a span of 8 bases. The length of the CDR3 is 13 residues. The CDR3 protein is CASSPEATDTQYF. CDR3 in DNA: TGTGCCAGCAGCCCGGAGGCCACAGATACGCAGTATTTT.

This clone was found a few times. This rearrangement joins TRBV18 to TRBJ1-5; D is ambiguous. V was clipped by 4 bases and J by 5 bases, with 12 bases between them. This CDR3 has 14 amino acids. The V gene's germline CDR1 is KGHSH and CDR2 LQKENI. The CDR3 bases are TGTGCCAGCTCACTTGACTTCGTAGATCAGCCCCAGCATTTT. This translates into CASSLDFVDQPQHF.

This chain joins TRBV25-1 and TRBJ1-5; TRBD1 agrees at 8 bases. The CDR3 runs to 14 residues. Germline CDR1 reads MGHDK; CDR2 reads SYGVNS. Losses at the gene ends were 5 bases for V and 2 bases for J; bases not matched to a gene: 2. CDR3 sequence reads: CASSQTGGNQPQHF. The CDR3 region has the DNA TGTGCCAGCAGTCAGACAGGGGGCAATCAGCCCCAGCATTTT.

The V and J genes are TRBV27 and TRBJ2-3; TRBD2 matches at 9 bases. The length of the CDR3 is 15 residues. J lost 1 base, V lost 4 bases, and 3 bases had no gene match. CDR1 and CDR2 (germline): MNHEY, SMNVEV (reference sequence). CDR3 bases: TGTGCCAGCAGTTACCTAGCGGGGCGCACAGATACGCAGTATTTT. Protein: CASSYLAGRTDTQYF.

The CDR3 is CASSFGPSSRGRTYEQYF. The CDR3, as DNA: TGTGCCAGCAGTTTCGGGCCGTCATCCAGGGGTCGCACCTACGAGCAGTACTTC. V usage is TRBV27 and J usage is TRBJ2-7; D may be TRBD1 (6 bases). V shed 3 bases and J shed 2 bases, with 23 bases lying between them. CDR3 length equals 18 residues. Germline assignment: CDR1 MNHEY and CDR2 SMNVEV (reference sequence).

V usage is TRBV9 and J usage is TRBJ1-2; D uncertain. The V end lost 0 bases, the J end lost 4 bases, and 13 bases lay between the germline ends. Germline V gene sequence: CDR1 SGDLS, CDR2 YYNGEE. The CDR3 contains 15 residues. The CDR3 nucleotides read TGTGCCAGCAGCGTAGAGGTAGAGGGTAGCTATGGCTACACCTTC. This sequence encodes CASSVEVEGSYGYTF.

The rearrangement links TRBV4-1 to TRBJ2-7, with D possibly matching TRBD1 (7 bases). The CDR3 length is 16 residues. Deletions cut 3 bases from V and 7 bases from J, with 22 bases between. Germline-derived CDR1 and CDR2 are MGHRA and YSYEKL. DNA for the CDR3: TGCGCCAGCAGCCACCTTCTCAGGGGGGATTACTATGAGCAGTACTTC. Its translation: CASSHLLRGDYYEQYF.

J is TRBJ2-7 and V is TRBV9; TRBD1 matches 10 bases. Germline CDR1 SGDLS, CDR2 YYNGEE. This CDR3 region has 15 residues. V lost 2 bases to trimming and J lost 6 bases; unmatched junction nucleotides: 8. The CDR3 region has the DNA TGTGCCAGCAGCGTCGAAACGGGACAGGGGACCGAGCAGTACTTC. It codes for CASSVETGQGTEQYF.

The chain has TRBV3-1 (or the pseudogene TRBV3-2) and TRBJ1-3; 7 bases map to TRBD1. The germline V gene encodes CDR1 LGHDT and CDR2 YNNKEL (reference sequence). The CDR3 contains 17 residues. Germline trimming cut 0 bases from V and 1 base from J; bases unmatched to any gene: 6. CDR3 protein: CASSQEGTVLSGNTIYF. The CDR3 nucleotides are TGTGCCAGCAGCCAAGAAGGGACAGTACTTTCTGGAAACACCATATATTTT.

In its sample, this clone was seen a few times. The same CDR3 arises from other DNA sequences in this sample as well. The chain carries TRBV7-9 and TRBJ2-7; a possible D gene is TRBD2 (6 bases). CDR1 is SEHNR, CDR2 FQNEAQ, per germline (reference sequence). Trimming left V 5 bases short and J 4 bases short, with 12 bases between. CDR3 size: 13 residues. In DNA, the CDR3 is TGTGCCAGCAGCCCCGGGACTTCGTACGAGCAGTACTTC. Translating gives CASSPGTSYEQYF.

The chain carries TRBV23-1 and TRBJ2-1, with 8 nucleotides matching TRBD1. TRBV23-1 is an open reading frame, and its role is uncertain. CDR3 length: 12 amino acids. V lost 10 bases and J lost 6; bases outside the gene matches: 5. The CDR3 loop is CATPTGVNEQFF. DNA of the CDR3: TGCGCCACGCCGACAGGGGTCAATGAGCAGTTCTTC.

This clone was counted once. V gene TRBV5-1 combines with J gene TRBJ1-4; D call uncertain. Germline-derived CDR1 and CDR2 are SGHRS and YFSETQ. V was clipped by 0 bases and J by 7 bases, with 13 bases between them. This CDR3 is 15 amino acids long. In nucleotides, the CDR3 is TGCGCCAGCAGCTTGGGGGCGGGTAGTGGTGAAAAACTGTTTTTT. This sequence encodes CASSLGAGSGEKLFF.

This chain joins TRBV19 and TRBJ2-3; 9 bases line up with TRBD1. There are 15 residues in the CDR3. Trimming cost V 7 bases and J 4 bases; bases outside gene matches: 9. CDR1 is LNHDA and CDR2 is SQIVND in the germline V gene (reference sequence). CDR3 loop: CASMERTGEADTQYF. DNA for the CDR3: TGTGCCAGTATGGAGAGGACAGGGGAAGCAGATACGCAGTATTTT. The entire variable domain, with the rest obtained from reference TRBV19 and TRBJ2-3, is as follows: DGGITQSPKYLFRKEGQNVTLSCEQNLNHDAMYWYRQDPGQGLRLIYYSQIVNDFQKGDIAEGYSVSREKKESFPLTVTSAQKNPTAFYLCASMERTGEADTQYFGPGTRLTVL.

The genes are TRBV7-9 and TRBJ1-3; D gene uncertain. The length of the CDR3 is 13 residues. Germline V CDR1 and CDR2: SEHNR, FQNEAQ (reference sequence). V was trimmed by 7 bases and J by 10 bases, leaving 17 bases between them. As DNA, the CDR3 is TGTGCCAGCATAAGCTCTGGCGGCGAAACCATATATTTT. Translated, it gives CASISSGGETIYF.

This clone was detected once. The chain joins TRBV6-5 to TRBJ1-2, with 8 bases fitting TRBD1. The CDR3 has 14 amino acids. Germline V gene data show CDR1 as MNHEY and CDR2 as SVGAGI. Losses at the gene ends were 8 bases for V and 6 bases for J; bases not matched to a gene: 11. CDR3 amino acids: CASLASPRGHGYTF. As DNA, the CDR3 is TGTGCCAGCCTTGCTTCCCCCAGGGGGCATGGCTACACCTTC.

V usage is TRBV5-1 and J usage is TRBJ2-7, with 8 bases identical to TRBD2. The germline V gene encodes CDR1 SGHRS and CDR2 YFSETQ. Trimming cost V 0 bases and J 5 bases; bases outside gene matches: 7. The CDR3 is 15 residues long. As DNA, the CDR3 is TGCGCCAGCAGCTTGGTGGCGGGAGGAATCCACGAGCAGTACTTC. Translation gives CASSLVAGGIHEQYF.